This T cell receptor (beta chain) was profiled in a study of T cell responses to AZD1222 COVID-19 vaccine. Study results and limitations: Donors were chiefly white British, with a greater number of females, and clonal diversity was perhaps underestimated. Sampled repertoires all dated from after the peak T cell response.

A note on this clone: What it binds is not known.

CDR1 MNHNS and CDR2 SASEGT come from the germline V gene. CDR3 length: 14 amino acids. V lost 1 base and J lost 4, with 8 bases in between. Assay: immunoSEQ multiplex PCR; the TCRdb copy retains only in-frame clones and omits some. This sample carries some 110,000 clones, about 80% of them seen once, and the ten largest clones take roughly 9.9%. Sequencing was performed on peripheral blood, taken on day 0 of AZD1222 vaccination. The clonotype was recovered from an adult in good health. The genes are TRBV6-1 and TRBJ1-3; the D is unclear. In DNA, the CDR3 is TGTGCCAGCAGTGAAGGCCAGGCGGGAAACACCATATATTTT. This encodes CASSEGQAGNTIYF.